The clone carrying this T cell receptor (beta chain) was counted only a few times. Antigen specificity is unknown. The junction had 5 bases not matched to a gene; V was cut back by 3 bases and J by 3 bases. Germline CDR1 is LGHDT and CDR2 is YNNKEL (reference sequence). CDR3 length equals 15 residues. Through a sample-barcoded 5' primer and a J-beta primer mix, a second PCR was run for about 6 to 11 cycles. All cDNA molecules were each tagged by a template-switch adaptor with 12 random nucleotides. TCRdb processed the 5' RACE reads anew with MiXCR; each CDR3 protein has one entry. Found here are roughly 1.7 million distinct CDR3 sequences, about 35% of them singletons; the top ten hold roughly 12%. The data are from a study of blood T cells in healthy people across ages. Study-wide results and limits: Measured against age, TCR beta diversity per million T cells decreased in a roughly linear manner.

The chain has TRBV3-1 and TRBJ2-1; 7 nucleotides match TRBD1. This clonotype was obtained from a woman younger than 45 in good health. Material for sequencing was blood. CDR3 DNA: TGTGCCAGCAGCCATTCCGGGACAGACTACAATGAGCAGTTCTTC. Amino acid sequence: CASSHSGTDYNEQFF.